This entry lists 17 T cell receptor beta chains sequenced from one sample in a study of CD8+ T cells in alopecia areata. Following extraction, RNA underwent reverse transcription to cDNA, which served as the sequencing template. TCRdb's table, derived via immunoSEQ multiplex PCR, lists solely in-frame clones and lacks some. The data show about 200,000 clones, around three fifths seen once. Stated treatment: oral pan-JAK inhibitor, 5-10 mg twice daily. Sequenced material: CD4+ T cells sorted from blood, taken at week 24, from a patient treated with tofacitinib. These receptors all come from a human donor with alopecia areata.

The genes are TRBV29-1 and TRBJ1-1; D gene ambiguous. The CDR3 spans 14 residues. Per germline, CDR1 SQVTM and CDR2 ANQGSEA. Trimming removed 6 bases at V and 1 base at J, with 15 bases between. CDR3 residues: CSVLSSWTNTEAFF. CDR3 bases: TGCAGCGTATTGTCATCGTGGACGAACACTGAAGCTTTCTTT.

The chain carries TRBV18 and TRBJ2-7; D ambiguous. Germline CDR1 KGHSH, CDR2 LQKENI. The V end lost 1 base, the J end lost 0 bases, and 16 bases lay between the germline ends. The CDR3 is made up of 17 amino acids. The CDR3 nucleotides read TGTGCCAGCTCACCACGTTCAATGGACGGATACTCCTACGAGCAGTACTTC. It encodes CASSPRSMDGYSYEQYF.

This clone was seen more than once but under ten times. The chain carries TRBV2 and TRBJ1-6; D might be TRBD1 (5 bases). Germline V gene data show CDR1 as SNHLY and CDR2 as FYNNEI. Deletions cut 6 bases from V and 0 bases from J, with 15 bases between. This CDR3 is built from 17 residues. CDR3 residues: CASSARQPSSYNSPLHF. The CDR3 nucleotides read TGTGCCAGCAGCGCAAGACAGCCTAGCTCCTATAATTCACCCCTCCACTTT.

This chain connects TRBV4-2 to TRBJ2-5; TRBD2 matches 12 bases. Unmatched junction bases numbered 8, after V lost 1 base and J lost 5 bases. From germline, CDR1 is LGHNA and CDR2 YNFKEQ. This CDR3 comprises 17 residues. The CDR3 DNA reads TGTGCCAGCAGCCAAGTCCCTAGCGGGGGGGCTGGGGAGACCCAGTACTTC. Its protein is CASSQVPSGGAGETQYF.

This clone has just a few counts. Here the CDR3 DNA reads TGTGCCAGCAGCCTACAGGGATACAATGAGCAGTTCTTC. The encoded protein is CASSLQGYNEQFF. V is TRBV7-3 and J is TRBJ2-1, with a weak D call TRBD1 (6 bases). Per germline, CDR1 SGHTA and CDR2 FQGTGA. V was shortened by 5 bases and J by 4 bases, with 9 bases between the two germline ends. The CDR3 is 13 residues long.

The chain couples TRBV7-8 to TRBJ2-7, with D possibly TRBD1 on 6 matching bases. V shed 5 bases and J shed 4 bases, with 18 bases lying between them. This CDR3 has 15 residues. Germline CDR1 and CDR2: SGHVS and FQNEAQ. The CDR3 coding sequence is TGTGCCAGCAGCCAGAAGACCGGGACACCTTACGAGCAGTACTTC. It encodes CASSQKTGTPYEQYF.

The rearrangement uses TRBV29-1 and TRBJ1-2; 7 nucleotides agree with TRBD1. The V segment lost 4 bases and the J segment 4 bases; nucleotides outside the gene matches: 9. Germline assignment: CDR1 SQVTM and CDR2 ANQGSEA. This CDR3 has 14 amino acids. The CDR3 loop is CSVVGTGVRYGYTF. Here the CDR3 DNA reads TGCAGCGTTGTCGGCACAGGGGTCCGCTATGGCTACACCTTC. Combining the CDR3 with reference TRBV29-1 and TRBJ1-2 gives the whole variable domain SAVISQKPSRDICQRGTSLTIQCQVDSQVTMMFWYRQQPGQSLTLIATANQGSEATYESGFVIDKFPISRPNLTFSTLTVSNMSPEDSSIYLCSVVGTGVRYGYTFGSGTRLTVV.

This clone occurred once. The V call is TRBV30, the J call TRBJ2-5; the D gene is possibly TRBD2 (5 bases). The length of the CDR3 is 14 residues. Trimming pared 1 base from V and 1 base from J, leaving 10 bases between. Germline lookup yields CDR1 GTSNPN and CDR2 SVGIG (reference sequence). This CDR3 reads CAWSGGKSQETQYF. Here the CDR3 DNA reads TGTGCCTGGAGTGGAGGGAAGAGCCAAGAGACCCAGTACTTC. The variable domain in full, with the rest retrieved from reference TRBV30 and TRBJ2-5, is SQTIHQWPATLVQPVGSPLSLECTVEGTSNPNLYWYRQAAGRGLQLLFYSVGIGQISSEVPQNLSASRPQDRQFILSSKKLLLSDSGFYLCAWSGGKSQETQYFGPGTRLLVL.

The chain uses TRBV30 and TRBJ1-6; D possibly corresponds to TRBD1 (6 bases). Germline CDR1 is GTSNPN and CDR2 is SVGIG (reference sequence). V was clipped by 8 bases and J by 6 bases, with 14 bases between them. This CDR3 is built from 13 residues. The chain's CDR3 is CAHRDTSNSPLHF. CDR3 coding DNA: TGTGCCCACCGGGACACGAGTAATTCACCCCTCCACTTT.

There are a few counts of this clone. This chain links TRBV7-9 with TRBJ1-6, with unresolved D. Germline assignment: CDR1 SEHNR and CDR2 FQNEAQ (reference sequence). This CDR3 comprises 14 residues. The V gene lost 5 bases and the J gene lost 7 bases, with 12 bases spanning the gap. CDR3 DNA sequence: TGTGCCAGCAGCAAAGCCACAGCAAATTCACCCCTCCACTTT. Residues: CASSKATANSPLHF.

The rearrangement links TRBV29-1 to TRBJ1-1; no definite D call. Germline values: CDR1 SQVTM, CDR2 ANQGSEA. V was cut by 0 bases and J by 9 bases, with 11 bases left in between. The CDR3 is 12 residues long. CDR3 residues: CSVEDRPNKAFF. The CDR3 DNA reads TGCAGCGTTGAAGATAGGCCGAATAAAGCTTTCTTT.

This chain uses TRBV27 with TRBJ2-5, with D perhaps matching TRBD2 (5 bases). The CDR3 extends over 13 amino acids. Germline CDR1 is MNHEY and CDR2 is SMNVEV (reference sequence). V gave up 2 bases and J gave up 5 bases, with 9 bases separating them. CDR3 DNA sequence: TGTGCCAGCAGTTTAGGAGGTCGGGAGACCCAGTACTTC. Its translation is CASSLGGRETQYF.

This clone was picked up a small number of times. V and J are TRBV6-6 and TRBJ2-5; D uncertain. Trimming took off 5 bases at V and 5 bases at J, with 9 bases between the two ends. CDR1 MNHNY and CDR2 SVGAGI come from the germline V gene (reference sequence). The CDR3 is 12 residues long. CDR3 in amino acids: CASSKQGETQYF. For the CDR3, the DNA is TGTGCCAGCAGTAAACAAGGGGAGACCCAGTACTTC.

This sequence joins TRBV7-9 and TRBJ1-4; no clear D gene. This CDR3 spans 12 amino acids. From germline, CDR1 is SEHNR and CDR2 FQNEAQ (reference sequence). V was clipped by 1 base and J by 8 bases, with 5 bases between them. The CDR3 spells CASSLVHEKLFF. In DNA form, the CDR3 reads TGTGCCAGCAGCTTAGTACACGAAAAACTGTTTTTT.

With regard to this clone: A read error may account for a junction end that differs from germline. The rearrangement links TRBV7-7 to TRBJ2-5; no definite D call. The length of the CDR3 is 12 residues. Germline lookup yields CDR1 SSHAT and CDR2 FNYEAQ (reference sequence). CDR3 coding DNA: TGTGCCAGCAGCCCGGACCAAGGGACCCAGTACTTC. Translation: CASSPDQGTQYF.

The chain is built from TRBV30 and TRBJ1-1; TRBD1 matches at 8 bases. Germline CDR1 reads GTSNPN; CDR2 reads SVGIG (reference sequence). V shed 3 bases, J shed 11 bases, and the junction held 11 bases outside the gene matches. The CDR3 is 13 amino acids. The CDR3 nucleotides read TGTGCCTGGAGAGGGACAGGAACAGCTAGGGCTTTCTTT. This sequence encodes CAWRGTGTARAFF. The variable domain in full, with the rest retrieved from reference TRBV30 and TRBJ1-1, is SQTIHQWPATLVQPVGSPLSLECTVEGTSNPNLYWYRQAAGRGLQLLFYSVGIGQISSEVPQNLSASRPQDRQFILSSKKLLLSDSGFYLCAWRGTGTARAFFGQGTRLTVV.

The chain employs TRBV23-1 and TRBJ1-5, with D perhaps matching TRBD1 (5 bases). TRBV23-1 is designated an ORF whose function remains uncertain. Trimming pared 1 base from V and 3 bases from J, leaving 13 bases between. The CDR3 extends over 16 amino acids. The CDR3 nucleotides read TGCGCCAGCAGTCAATTGTTGGGGGTATACAATCAGCCCCAGCATTTT. Its protein product is CASSQLLGVYNQPQHF.